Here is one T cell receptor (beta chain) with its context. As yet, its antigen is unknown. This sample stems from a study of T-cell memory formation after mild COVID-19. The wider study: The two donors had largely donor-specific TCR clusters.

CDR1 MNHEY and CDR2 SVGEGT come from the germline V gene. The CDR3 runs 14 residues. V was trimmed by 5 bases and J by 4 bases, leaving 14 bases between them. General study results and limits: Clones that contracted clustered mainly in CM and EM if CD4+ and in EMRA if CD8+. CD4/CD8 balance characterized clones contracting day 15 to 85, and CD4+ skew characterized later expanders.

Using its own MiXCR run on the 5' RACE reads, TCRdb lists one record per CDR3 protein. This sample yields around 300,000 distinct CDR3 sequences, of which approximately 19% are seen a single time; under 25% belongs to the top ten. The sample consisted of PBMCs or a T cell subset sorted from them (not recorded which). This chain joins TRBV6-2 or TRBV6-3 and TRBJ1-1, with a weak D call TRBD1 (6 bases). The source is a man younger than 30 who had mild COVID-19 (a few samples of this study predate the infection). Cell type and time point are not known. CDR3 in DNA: TGTGCCAGCAGTCCAGTGGGGGGGCCCACTGAAGCTTTCTTT. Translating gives CASSPVGGPTEAFF.